These T cell receptor beta chains were read from a single sample in a study of tumor T cells in aggressive B-cell lymphoma. TCRdb's table, derived via immunoSEQ multiplex PCR, lists solely in-frame clones and lacks some. This table holds more than 950 clones, about 93% found once. The material sequenced was tumor tissue. These receptors all come from an adult with diffuse large B cell lymphoma. The CDR3 runs from the conserved cysteine through the conserved F or W. A D gene is named only where the DNA matches it firmly. Rows give clone size only sometimes, using once, few, many, or a class for an expanded clone.

>NA|TRBJ2-5|TRBD2|TRBV30
TGTGCCTGGACCGTGGGGGGGATAAAGACCCAGTACTTC
CAWTVGGIKTQYF
>NA|TRBJ1-3|NA|TRBV29-1
TGCAGCGTTACCCGGGACACCTATGGAAACACCATATATTTT
CSVTRDTYGNTIYF
>NA|TRBJ2-2|NA|TRBV6-6
TGTGCCAGCAGGGAGAACACCGGGGAGCTGCTTTTT
CASRENTGELLF
>once|TRBJ2-5|TRBD2|TRBV7-8
TGTGCCAGCAGTCTCCGCCGGGGGAGGGAGGAGACCCAGTACTTC
CASSLRRGREETQYF
>NA|TRBJ1-2|NA|TRBV5-1
TGCGCCAGCCAAGAGCATGGTGGCTATGGCTACACCTTC
CASQEHGGYGYTF
>NA|TRBJ1-2|NA|TRBV25-1
TGTGCCAGCAGTAGAAGGGACACCCGGCCGGGAGGCTACACCTTC
CASSRRDTRPGGYTF
>once|TRBJ2-5|TRBD2|TRBV18
TGTGCCAGCTCACCACCGGGGAATAGCGGGAGAGAGACCCAGTACTTC
CASSPPGNSGRETQYF
>NA|TRBJ1-3|TRBD1|TRBV27
TGTGCCTCGACAGGGTCCGGAAACACCATATATTTT
CASTGSGNTIYF
>NA|TRBJ2-1|NA|TRBV9
TGTGCCAGCAGCGTAGTGGCTCCTGAGCAGTTCTTC
CASSVVAPEQFF
>NA|TRBJ2-1|TRBD2|TRBV2
TGTGCCAGGGAAGGTAGCGGGAGGGTACTGGACAATGAGCAGTTCTTC
CAREGSGRVLDNEQFF